A single sample gave rise to the 10 T cell receptor beta chains below, sequenced in a study of blood T cell repertoires in COVID-19. Repertoires were generated with immunoSEQ multiplex PCR, while TCRdb's copy carries only in-frame clones and drops some. The table shows under 250,000 clones, with around 81% occurring only once. Input material: peripheral blood. These receptor sequences come from a man younger than 40 who had recovered from COVID-19.

This chain connects TRBV12-3 or TRBV12-4 to TRBJ1-2, with D perhaps TRBD1 (6 bases). The CDR3 contains 11 residues. V was clipped by 5 bases and J by 8 bases, with 9 bases between them. This CDR3 is CASSLRGGYTF. The CDR3 nucleotides are TGTGCCAGCAGTCTTAGGGGGGGCTACACCTTC.

V and J are TRBV2 and TRBJ1-5; D possibly corresponds to TRBD1 (6 bases). CDR3 length: 14 residues. Trimming took off 2 bases at V and 2 bases at J, with 7 bases between the two ends. Germline lookup yields CDR1 SNHLY and CDR2 FYNNEI. The CDR3 loop is CASSEYRGNQPQHF. CDR3 DNA: TGTGCCAGCAGTGAATACAGGGGCAATCAGCCCCAGCATTTT.

This clone was observed a single time. The rearrangement links TRBV5-4 to TRBJ1-1; 10 nucleotides match TRBD1. The CDR3 is 14 residues long. After removal of 0 bases from V and 11 bases from J, the junction contained 7 bases not matched to a gene. Germline CDR1 SGHNT, CDR2 YYREEE (reference sequence). In DNA, the CDR3 is TGTGCCAGCAGCTTGGGGGGGACAGGGGTGGAGGCTTTCTTT. It yields the protein CASSLGGTGVEAFF.

The genes are TRBV13 and TRBJ2-7; 8 bases agree with TRBD2. The CDR3 has 15 residues. Germline CDR1 PRHDT, CDR2 FYEKMQ (reference sequence). J was trimmed by 3 bases and V by 5 bases; bases with no gene match: 9. CDR3 DNA sequence: TGTGCCAGCAGCCCCGCAGCGGGGGCGATCTACGAGCAGTACTTC. Translated, it gives CASSPAAGAIYEQYF. The full variable domain, its missing parts supplied by reference TRBV13 and TRBJ2-7, is AAGVIQSPRHLIKEKRETATLKCYPIPRHDTVYWYQQGPGQDPQFLISFYEKMQSDKGSIPDRFSAQQFSDYHSELNMSSLELGDSALYFCASSPAAGAIYEQYFGPGTRLTVT.

The CDR3 nucleotides read TGTGCCAGCAGCGTAGTAAGGCGACAGGGGGAGCTGTTTTTT. Translated, it gives CASSVVRRQGELFF. The rearrangement joins TRBV9 to TRBJ2-2, with TRBD1 as a possible D gene (5 bases). Germline loops: CDR1 SGDLS, CDR2 YYNGEE. V shed 0 bases and J shed 8 bases, with 11 bases lying between them. The CDR3 runs 14 residues.

The chain combines TRBV10-1 with TRBJ1-1; D is ambiguous. The germline CDR1 and CDR2 sequences are WNHNN and SYGVQD (reference sequence). V lost 3 bases, J lost 1 base, and 9 bases lay in between. The CDR3 spans 14 residues. The CDR3 DNA sequence: TGCGCCAGCAGTGATGACACCGAGAACACTGAAGCTTTCTTT. As protein: CASSDDTENTEAFF.

The chain carries TRBV2 and TRBJ1-5; D unclear. From germline, CDR1 is SNHLY and CDR2 FYNNEI. Deletions cut 2 bases from V and 0 bases from J, with 8 bases between. There are 15 residues in the CDR3. DNA of the CDR3: TGTGCCAGCAGTGAACGGGAGGGTAGCAATCAGCCCCAGCATTTT. Protein: CASSEREGSNQPQHF. The variable domain in full, with the rest retrieved from reference TRBV2 and TRBJ1-5, is EPEVTQTPSHQVTQMGQEVILRCVPISNHLYFYWYRQILGQKVEFLVSFYNNEISEKSEIFDDQFSVERPDGSNFTLKIRSTKLEDSAMYFCASSEREGSNQPQHFGDGTRLSIL.

The sample holds a few counts of this clone. J is TRBJ1-2 and V is TRBV7-9, with a weak D call TRBD1 (6 bases). Germline-derived CDR1 and CDR2 are SEHNR and FQNEAQ (reference sequence). V dropped 5 bases and J dropped 8 bases, with 30 bases sitting between them. This CDR3 has 18 residues. CDR3 DNA sequence: TGTGCCAGCAGCAGCCTAACGGGGCAGGGGTTTTGGAAGGACGGCTACACCTTC. Protein sequence: CASSSLTGQGFWKDGYTF. Full variable domain (remainder filled in from reference TRBV7-9 and TRBJ1-2): DTGVSQNPRHKITKRGQNVTFRCDPISEHNRLYWYRQTLGQGPEFLTYFQNEAQLEKSRLLSDRFSAERPKGSFSTLEIQRTEQGDSAMYLCASSSLTGQGFWKDGYTFGSGTRLTVV.

The chain employs TRBV15 and TRBJ1-3, with 8 bases aligning to TRBD1. In germline, CDR1 is LNHNV, CDR2 YYDKDF (reference sequence). Trimming removed 3 bases from V and 0 bases from J; junction bases left unmatched: 4. The CDR3 spans 16 residues. In DNA form, the CDR3 reads TGTGCCACCAGCAGGGACAGGGCGAGCTCTGGAAACACCATATATTTT. Translated, it gives CATSRDRASSGNTIYF.

V gene TRBV27 combines with J gene TRBJ2-1, with D perhaps matching TRBD1 (6 bases). Trimming pared 0 bases from V and 7 bases from J, leaving 10 bases between. Germline assignment: CDR1 MNHEY and CDR2 SMNVEV (reference sequence). CDR3 size: 14 residues. The CDR3 nucleotides read TGTGCCAGCAGTTTATCGCAGAGGGGGAATGAGCAGTTCTTC. Translation gives CASSLSQRGNEQFF.